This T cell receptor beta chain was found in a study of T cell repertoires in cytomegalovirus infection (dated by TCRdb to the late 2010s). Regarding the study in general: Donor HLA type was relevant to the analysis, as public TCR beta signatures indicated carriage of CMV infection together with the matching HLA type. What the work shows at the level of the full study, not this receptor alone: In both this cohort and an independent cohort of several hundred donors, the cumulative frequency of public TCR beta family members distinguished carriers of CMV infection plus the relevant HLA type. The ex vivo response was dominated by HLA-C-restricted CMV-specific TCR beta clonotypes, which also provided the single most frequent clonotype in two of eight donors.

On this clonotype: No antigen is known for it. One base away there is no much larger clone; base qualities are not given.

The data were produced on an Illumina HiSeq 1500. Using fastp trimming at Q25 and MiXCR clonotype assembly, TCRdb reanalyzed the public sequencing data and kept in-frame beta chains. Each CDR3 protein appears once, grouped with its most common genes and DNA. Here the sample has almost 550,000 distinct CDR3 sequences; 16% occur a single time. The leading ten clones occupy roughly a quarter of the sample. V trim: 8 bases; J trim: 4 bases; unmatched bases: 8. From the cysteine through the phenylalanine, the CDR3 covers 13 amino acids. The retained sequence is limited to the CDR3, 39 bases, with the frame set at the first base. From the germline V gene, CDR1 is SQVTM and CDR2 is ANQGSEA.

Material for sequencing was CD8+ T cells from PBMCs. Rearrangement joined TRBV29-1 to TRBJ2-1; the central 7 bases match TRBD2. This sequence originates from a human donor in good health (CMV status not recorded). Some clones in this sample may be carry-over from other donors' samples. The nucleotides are TGCAGCCCGGATAGCGGGTTTTACAATGAGCAGTTCTTC. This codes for CSPDSGFYNEQFF.